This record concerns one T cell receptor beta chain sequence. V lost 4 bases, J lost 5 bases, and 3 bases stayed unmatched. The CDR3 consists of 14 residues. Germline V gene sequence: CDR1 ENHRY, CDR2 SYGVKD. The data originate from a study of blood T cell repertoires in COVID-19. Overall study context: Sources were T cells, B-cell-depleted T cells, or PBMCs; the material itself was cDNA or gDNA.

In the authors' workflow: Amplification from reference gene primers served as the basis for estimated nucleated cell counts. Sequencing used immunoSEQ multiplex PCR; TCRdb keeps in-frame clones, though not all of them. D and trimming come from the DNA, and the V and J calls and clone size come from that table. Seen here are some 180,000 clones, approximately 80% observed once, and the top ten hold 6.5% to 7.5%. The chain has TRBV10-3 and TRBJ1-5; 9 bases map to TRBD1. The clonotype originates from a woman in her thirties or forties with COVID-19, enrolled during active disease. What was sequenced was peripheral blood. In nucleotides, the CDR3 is TGTGCCATCAGTGGGAGACAGGGGGATCAGCCCCAGCATTTT. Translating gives CAISGRQGDQPQHF.